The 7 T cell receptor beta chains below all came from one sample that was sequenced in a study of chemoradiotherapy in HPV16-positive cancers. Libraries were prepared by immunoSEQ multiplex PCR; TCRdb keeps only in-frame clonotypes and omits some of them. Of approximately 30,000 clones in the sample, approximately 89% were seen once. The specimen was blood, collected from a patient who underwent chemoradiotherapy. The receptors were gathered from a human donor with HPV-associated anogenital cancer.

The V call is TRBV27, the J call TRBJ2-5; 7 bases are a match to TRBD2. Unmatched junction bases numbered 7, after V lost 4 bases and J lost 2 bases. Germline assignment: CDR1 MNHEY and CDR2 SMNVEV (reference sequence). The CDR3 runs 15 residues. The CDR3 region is CASSSPGRGQETQYF. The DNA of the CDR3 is TGTGCCAGCAGTTCTCCAGGGCGGGGGCAAGAGACCCAGTACTTC.

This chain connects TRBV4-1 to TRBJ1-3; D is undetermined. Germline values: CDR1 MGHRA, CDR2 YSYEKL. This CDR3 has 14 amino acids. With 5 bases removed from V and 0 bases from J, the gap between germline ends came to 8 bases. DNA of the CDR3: TGCGCCAGCAGCTCCAGGAGCTCTGGAAACACCATATATTTT. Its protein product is CASSSRSSGNTIYF.

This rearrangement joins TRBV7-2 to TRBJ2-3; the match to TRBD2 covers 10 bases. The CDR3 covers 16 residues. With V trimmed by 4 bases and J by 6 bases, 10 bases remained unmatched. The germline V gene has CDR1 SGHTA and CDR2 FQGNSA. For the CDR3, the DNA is TGTGCCAGCAGCTCTTCACTAGCGGGGCTCTCGGATACGCAGTATTTT. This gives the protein CASSSSLAGLSDTQYF. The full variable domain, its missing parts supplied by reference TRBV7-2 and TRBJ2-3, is GAGVSQSPSNKVTEKGKDVELRCDPISGHTALYWYRQSLGQGLEFLIYFQGNSAPDKSGLPSDRFSAERTGGSVSTLTIQRTQQEDSAVYLCASSSSLAGLSDTQYFGPGTRLTVL.

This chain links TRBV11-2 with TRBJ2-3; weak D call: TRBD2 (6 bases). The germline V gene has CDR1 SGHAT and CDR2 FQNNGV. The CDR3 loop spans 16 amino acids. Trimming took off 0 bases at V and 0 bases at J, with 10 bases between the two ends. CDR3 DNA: TGTGCCAGCAGCTTAGAAGGCGGGGCTAGCACAGATACGCAGTATTTT. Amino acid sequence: CASSLEGGASTDTQYF.

The CDR3 is CASSRGATDTQYF. For the CDR3, the DNA is TGTGCCAGCAGTCGCGGGGCCACAGATACGCAGTATTTT. The chain combines TRBV7-9 with TRBJ2-3, with D perhaps TRBD2 (6 bases). The CDR3 sequence is 13 residues long. Trimming cost V 6 bases and J 2 bases, with 9 bases left between them. The germline gives CDR1 SEHNR, CDR2 FQNEAQ (reference sequence). Looking up the rest from reference TRBV7-9 and TRBJ2-3 gives the full variable domain: DTGVSQNPRHKITKRGQNVTFRCDPISEHNRLYWYRQTLGQGPEFLTYFQNEAQLEKSRLLSDRFSAERPKGSFSTLEIQRTEQGDSAMYLCASSRGATDTQYFGPGTRLTVL.

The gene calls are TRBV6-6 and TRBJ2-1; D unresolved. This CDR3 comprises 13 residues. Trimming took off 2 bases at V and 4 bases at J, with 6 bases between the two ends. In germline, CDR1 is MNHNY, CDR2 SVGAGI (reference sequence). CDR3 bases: TGTGCCAGCAGTTACGACGTTTACAATGAGCAGTTCTTC. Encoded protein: CASSYDVYNEQFF.

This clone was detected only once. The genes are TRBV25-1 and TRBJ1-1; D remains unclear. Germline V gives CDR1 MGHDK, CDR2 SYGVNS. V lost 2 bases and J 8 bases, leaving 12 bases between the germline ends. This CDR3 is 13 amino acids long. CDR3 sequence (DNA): TGTGCCAGCAGTGAAAGAAACGCACTCGAAGCTTTCTTT. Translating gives CASSERNALEAFF.